A selection of T cell receptor beta chains follows, all from one sample in a study of memory CD4+ T cells and cytomegalovirus serostatus. The method was immunoSEQ multiplex PCR; TCRdb's version includes in-frame clones alone and lacks a portion of them. The sample lists about 44,000 clones, approximately 81% occurring once. The sequencing input was memory CD4+ T cells from blood. Receptors were obtained from an adult in good health and CMV-seronegative. CDR3s leave out the opening cysteine and the closing phenylalanine or tryptophan. Not all rows give a size; the values are once, few, many and, for expanded clones, a class.

clone_size,j_call,v_call,cdr3_aa
-,TRBJ1-2,TRBV30,AWSTPGQFYGYT
-,TRBJ2-1,TRBV11-2,ASSLLGRGDEQF
-,TRBJ1-5,TRBV4-1,ASSQGSYSNQPQH
-,TRBJ2-7,TRBV19,ASSIADGGGLYEQY
-,TRBJ1-2,TRBV7-2,ASSLDNYGYT
-,TRBJ2-2,TRBV6-5,ASSPRVSGELF
-,TRBJ2-5,TRBV28,ASSQRTGDETQY
few,TRBJ1-1,TRBV19,ASKGGERGSRNTEAF
few,TRBJ2-1,TRBV29-1,SVESTNYNEQF
-,TRBJ2-6,TRBV30,AWTWPGAGWSGANVLT
-,TRBJ2-5,TRBV7-2,ASSFRDRGNQETQY
few,TRBJ1-1,TRBV5-8,ASSLHRRTEAF
-,TRBJ2-3,TRBV14,ASSPTEWPRAQY
-,TRBJ1-4,TRBV13,ASSLTPGENEKLF
-,TRBJ1-5,TRBV15,ATSLLVWGRGSNQPQH
-,TRBJ2-7,TRBV19,ASSPDREPEQY
-,TRBJ1-5,TRBV19,ASTSSSNQPQH
-,TRBJ1-4,TRBV5-1,ASSPGGHPGEKLF
-,TRBJ2-4,TRBV2,ASSEEDSLAKNIQY
-,TRBJ2-7,TRBV18,ASSPLGQGAYEQY
-,TRBJ2-5,TRBV5-1,ASSWRTVQETQY
-,TRBJ2-5,TRBV27,ASRPARGAQETQY
-,TRBJ2-5,TRBV11-2,ASSSGNQETQY
-,TRBJ2-6,TRBV4-3,ASSQDDSTYSGANVLT
-,TRBJ2-7,TRBV18,ASSPRQGGPYEQY
-,TRBJ2-1,TRBV4-2,ASSQGDSYNEQF
-,TRBJ2-3,TRBV5-6,ASSILTDTQY
-,TRBJ2-3,TRBV7-8,ASSRPRGSGGDTQY
-,TRBJ2-3,TRBV19,ASSQIAGSTDTQY
-,TRBJ1-3,TRBV2,ASTANPQGNTIY
-,TRBJ1-1,TRBV18,ASSAQRSTEAF
-,TRBJ1-1,TRBV25-1,ASSDPNRDAHTEAF
few,TRBJ1-1,TRBV2,ASSTGGVTEAF
-,TRBJ1-1,TRBV29-1,SVVRTGNTEAF
-,TRBJ2-5,TRBV20-1,SAVRGETQY
-,TRBJ2-7,TRBV18,ASSPADGPYEQY
-,TRBJ2-5,TRBV7-2,ASSETSGRRETQY
-,-,TRBV28,ASSLGTAGSYEQY
-,TRBJ1-3,TRBV7-9,ASSPPWRGTRSGNTIY
-,TRBJ2-7,TRBV11-2,ASSLGEGRNVHEQY
-,TRBJ2-3,TRBV30,AWTPGNTDTQY
-,TRBJ1-1,TRBV27,ASSVDRGTEAF